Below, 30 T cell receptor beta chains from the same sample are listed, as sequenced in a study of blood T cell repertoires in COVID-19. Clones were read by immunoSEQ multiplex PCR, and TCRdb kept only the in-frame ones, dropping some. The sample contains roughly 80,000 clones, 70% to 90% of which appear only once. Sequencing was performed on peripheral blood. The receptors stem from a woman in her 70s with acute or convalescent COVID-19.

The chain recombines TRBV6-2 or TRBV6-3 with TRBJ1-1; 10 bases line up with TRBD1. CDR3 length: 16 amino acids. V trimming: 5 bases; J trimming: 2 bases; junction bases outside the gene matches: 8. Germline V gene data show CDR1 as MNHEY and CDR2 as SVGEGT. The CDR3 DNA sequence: TGTGCCAGCAGTCGCGCGGACAGGGGGGGAAACACTGAAGCTTTCTTT. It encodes CASSRADRGGNTEAFF.

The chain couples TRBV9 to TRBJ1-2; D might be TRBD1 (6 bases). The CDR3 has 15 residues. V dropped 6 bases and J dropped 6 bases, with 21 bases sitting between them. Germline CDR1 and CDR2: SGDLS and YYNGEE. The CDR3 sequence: CASNHPGRGIDGYTF. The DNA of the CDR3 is TGTGCCAGCAACCATCCCGGGAGGGGGATTGATGGCTACACCTTC.

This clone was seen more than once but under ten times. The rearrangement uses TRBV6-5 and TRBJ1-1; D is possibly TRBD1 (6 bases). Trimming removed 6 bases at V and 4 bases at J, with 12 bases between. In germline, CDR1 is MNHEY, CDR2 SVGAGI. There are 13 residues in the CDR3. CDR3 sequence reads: CASRRGGSTEAFF. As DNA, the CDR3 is TGTGCCAGCAGGCGGGGGGGCAGCACTGAAGCTTTCTTT.

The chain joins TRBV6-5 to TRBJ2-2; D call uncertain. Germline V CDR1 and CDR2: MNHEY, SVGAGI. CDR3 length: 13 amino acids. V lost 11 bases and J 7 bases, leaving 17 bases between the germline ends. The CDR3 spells CALRQWVGGELFF. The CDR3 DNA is TGTGCCCTTCGACAATGGGTTGGCGGGGAGCTGTTTTTT.

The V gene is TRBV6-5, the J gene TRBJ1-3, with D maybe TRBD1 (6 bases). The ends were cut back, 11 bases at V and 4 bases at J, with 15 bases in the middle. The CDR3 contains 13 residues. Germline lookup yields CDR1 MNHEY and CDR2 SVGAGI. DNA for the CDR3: TGTGCCTCATACAGGGCGCAAGGAAACACCATATATTTT. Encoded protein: CASYRAQGNTIYF.

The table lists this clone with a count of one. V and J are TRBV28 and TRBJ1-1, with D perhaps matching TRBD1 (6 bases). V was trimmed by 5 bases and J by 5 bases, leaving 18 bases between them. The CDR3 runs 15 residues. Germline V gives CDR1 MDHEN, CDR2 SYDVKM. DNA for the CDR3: TGTGCCAGCAGTCCGAGGACAGTGTTGAGGACTGAAGCTTTCTTT. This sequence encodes CASSPRTVLRTEAFF.

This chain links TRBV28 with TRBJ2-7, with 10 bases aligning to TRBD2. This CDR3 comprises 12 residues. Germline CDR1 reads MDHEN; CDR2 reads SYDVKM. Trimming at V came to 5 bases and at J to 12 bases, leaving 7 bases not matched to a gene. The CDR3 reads CASSKSGGARYV. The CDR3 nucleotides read TGTGCCAGCAGTAAGAGCGGGGGGGCGAGGTACGTC.

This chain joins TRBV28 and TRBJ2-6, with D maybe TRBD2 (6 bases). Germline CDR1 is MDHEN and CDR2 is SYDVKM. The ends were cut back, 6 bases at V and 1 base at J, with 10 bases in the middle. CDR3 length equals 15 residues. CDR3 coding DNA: TGTGCCAGCAGCCTAGGAGGGTCTGGGGCCAACGTCCTGACTTTC. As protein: CASSLGGSGANVLTF.

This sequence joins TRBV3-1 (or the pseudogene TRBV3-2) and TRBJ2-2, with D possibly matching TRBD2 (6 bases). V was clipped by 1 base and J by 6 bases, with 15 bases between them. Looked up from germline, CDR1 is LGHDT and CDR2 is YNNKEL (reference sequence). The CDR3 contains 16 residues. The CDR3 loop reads CASSQGGLPGSGELFF. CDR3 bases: TGTGCCAGCAGCCAAGGGGGACTCCCTGGGTCCGGGGAGCTGTTTTTT.

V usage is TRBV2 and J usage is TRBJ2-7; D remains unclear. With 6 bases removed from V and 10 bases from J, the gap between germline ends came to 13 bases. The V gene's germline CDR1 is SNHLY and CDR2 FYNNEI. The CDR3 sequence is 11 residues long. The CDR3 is CASSFNALQYV. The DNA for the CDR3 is TGTGCCAGCAGCTTTAACGCGTTACAGTACGTC.

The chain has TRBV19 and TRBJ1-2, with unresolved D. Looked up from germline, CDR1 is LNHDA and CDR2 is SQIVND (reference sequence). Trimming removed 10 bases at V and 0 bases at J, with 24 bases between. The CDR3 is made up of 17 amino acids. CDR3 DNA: TGTGCCACCCAATATAGGGCCGGGATTTCAGCTAACTATGGCTACACCTTC. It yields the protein CATQYRAGISANYGYTF.

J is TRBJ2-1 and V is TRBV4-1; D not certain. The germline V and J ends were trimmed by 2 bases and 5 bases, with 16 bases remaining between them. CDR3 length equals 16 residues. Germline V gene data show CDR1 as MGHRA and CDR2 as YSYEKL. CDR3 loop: CASSQFAIVSDNEQFF. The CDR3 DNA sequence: TGCGCCAGCAGCCAATTCGCCATAGTATCCGACAATGAGCAGTTCTTC.

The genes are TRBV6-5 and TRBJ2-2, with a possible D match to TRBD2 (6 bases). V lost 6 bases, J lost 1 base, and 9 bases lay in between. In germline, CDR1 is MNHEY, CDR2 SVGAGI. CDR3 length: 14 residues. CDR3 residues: CASSGSGNTGELFF. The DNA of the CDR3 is TGTGCCAGCAGCGGGAGTGGGAACACCGGGGAGCTGTTTTTT.

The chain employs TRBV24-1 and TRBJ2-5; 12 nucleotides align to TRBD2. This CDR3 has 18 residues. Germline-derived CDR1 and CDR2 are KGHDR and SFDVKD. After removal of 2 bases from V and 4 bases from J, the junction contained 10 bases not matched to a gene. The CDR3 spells CATSDSQKPSGRAETQYF. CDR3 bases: TGTGCCACCAGTGATTCGCAAAAACCTAGCGGGAGGGCAGAGACCCAGTACTTC.

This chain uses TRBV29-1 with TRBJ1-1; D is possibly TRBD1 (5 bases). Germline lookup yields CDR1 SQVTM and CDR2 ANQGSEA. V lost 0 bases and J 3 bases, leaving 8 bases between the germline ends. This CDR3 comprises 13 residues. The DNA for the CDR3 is TGCAGCGTTGAAGATGCAGGGTACACTGAAGCTTTCTTT. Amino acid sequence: CSVEDAGYTEAFF.

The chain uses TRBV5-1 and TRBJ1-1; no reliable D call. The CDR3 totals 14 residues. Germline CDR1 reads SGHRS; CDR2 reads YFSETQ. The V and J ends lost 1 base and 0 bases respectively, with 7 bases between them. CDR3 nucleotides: TGCGCCAGCAGCTTGACAACCATGAACACTGAAGCTTTCTTT. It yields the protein CASSLTTMNTEAFF.

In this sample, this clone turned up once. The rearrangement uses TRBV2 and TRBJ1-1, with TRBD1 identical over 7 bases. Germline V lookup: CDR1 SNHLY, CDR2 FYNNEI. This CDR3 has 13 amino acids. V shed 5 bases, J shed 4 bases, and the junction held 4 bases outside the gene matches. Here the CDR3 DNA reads TGTGCCAGCAGTACAGGGGTCAGCACTGAAGCTTTCTTT. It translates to CASSTGVSTEAFF.

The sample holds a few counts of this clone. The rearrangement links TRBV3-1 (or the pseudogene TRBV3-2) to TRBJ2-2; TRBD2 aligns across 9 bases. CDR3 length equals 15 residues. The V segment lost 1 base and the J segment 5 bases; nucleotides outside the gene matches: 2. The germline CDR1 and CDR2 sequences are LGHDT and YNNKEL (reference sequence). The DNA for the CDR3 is TGTGCCAGCAGCCAAGGACTAGCGGATACCGGGGAGCTGTTTTTT. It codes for CASSQGLADTGELFF.

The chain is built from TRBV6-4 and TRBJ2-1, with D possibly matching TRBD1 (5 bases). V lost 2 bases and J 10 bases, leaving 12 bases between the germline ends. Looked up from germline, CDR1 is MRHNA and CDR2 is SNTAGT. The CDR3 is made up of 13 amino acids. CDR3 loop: CASSDEQGREQFF. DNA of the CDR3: TGTGCCAGCAGTGACGAGCAGGGAAGGGAGCAGTTCTTC.

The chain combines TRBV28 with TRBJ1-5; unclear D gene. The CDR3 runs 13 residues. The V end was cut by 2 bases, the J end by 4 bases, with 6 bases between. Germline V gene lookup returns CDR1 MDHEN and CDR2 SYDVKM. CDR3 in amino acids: CASSLLGNQPQHF. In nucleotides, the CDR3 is TGTGCCAGCAGTTTACTCGGGAATCAGCCCCAGCATTTT. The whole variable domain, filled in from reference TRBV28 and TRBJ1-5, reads DVKVTQSSRYLVKRTGEKVFLECVQDMDHENMFWYRQDPGLGLRLIYFSYDVKMKEKGDIPEGYSVSREKKERFSLILESASTNQTSMYLCASSLLGNQPQHFGDGTRLSIL.

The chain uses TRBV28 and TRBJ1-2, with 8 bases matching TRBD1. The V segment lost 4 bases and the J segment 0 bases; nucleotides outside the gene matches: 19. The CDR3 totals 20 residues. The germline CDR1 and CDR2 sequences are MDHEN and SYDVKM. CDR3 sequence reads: CASSSARFQGAKVANYGYTF. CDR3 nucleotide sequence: TGTGCCAGCAGTTCCGCCCGGTTCCAGGGGGCTAAAGTAGCTAACTATGGCTACACCTTC.

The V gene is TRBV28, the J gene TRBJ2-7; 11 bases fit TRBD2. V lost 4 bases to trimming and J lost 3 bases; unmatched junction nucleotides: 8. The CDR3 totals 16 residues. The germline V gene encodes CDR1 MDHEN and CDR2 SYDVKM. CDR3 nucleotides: TGTGCCAGCAGTTCCCGGACTAGCGGGTTTCTCTACGAGCAGTACGTC. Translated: CASSSRTSGFLYEQYV.

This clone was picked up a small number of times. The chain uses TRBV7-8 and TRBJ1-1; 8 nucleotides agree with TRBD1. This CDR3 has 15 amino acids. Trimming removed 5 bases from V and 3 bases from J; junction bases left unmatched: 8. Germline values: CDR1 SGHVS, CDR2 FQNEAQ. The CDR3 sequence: CASSQGQGGDTEAFF. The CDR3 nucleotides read TGTGCCAGCAGCCAAGGACAGGGAGGGGACACTGAAGCTTTCTTT.

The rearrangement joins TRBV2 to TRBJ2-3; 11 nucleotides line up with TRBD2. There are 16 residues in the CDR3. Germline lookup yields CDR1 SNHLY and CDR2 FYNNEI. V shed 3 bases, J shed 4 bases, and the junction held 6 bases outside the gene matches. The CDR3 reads CASSETSGVGADTQYF. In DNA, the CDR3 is TGTGCCAGCAGTGAGACTAGCGGGGTCGGTGCAGATACGCAGTATTTT. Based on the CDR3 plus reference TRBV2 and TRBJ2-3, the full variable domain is EPEVTQTPSHQVTQMGQEVILRCVPISNHLYFYWYRQILGQKVEFLVSFYNNEISEKSEIFDDQFSVERPDGSNFTLKIRSTKLEDSAMYFCASSETSGVGADTQYFGPGTRLTVL.

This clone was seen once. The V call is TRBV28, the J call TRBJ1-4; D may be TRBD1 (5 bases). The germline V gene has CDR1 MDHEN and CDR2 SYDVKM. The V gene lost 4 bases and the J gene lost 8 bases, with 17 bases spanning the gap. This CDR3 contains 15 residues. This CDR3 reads CASSSTGTGGEKLFF. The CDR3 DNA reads TGTGCCAGCAGTTCTACCGGGACCGGGGGGGAAAAACTGTTTTTT.

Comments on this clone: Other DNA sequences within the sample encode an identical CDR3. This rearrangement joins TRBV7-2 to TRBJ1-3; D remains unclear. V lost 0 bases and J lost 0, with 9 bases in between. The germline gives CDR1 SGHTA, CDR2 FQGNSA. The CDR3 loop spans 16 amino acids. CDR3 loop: CASSLATGNSGNTIYF. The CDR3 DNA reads TGTGCCAGCAGCTTAGCTACCGGTAACTCTGGAAACACCATATATTTT. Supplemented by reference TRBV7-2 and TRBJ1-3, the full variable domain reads GAGVSQSPSNKVTEKGKDVELRCDPISGHTALYWYRQSLGQGLEFLIYFQGNSAPDKSGLPSDRFSAERTGGSVSTLTIQRTQQEDSAVYLCASSLATGNSGNTIYFGEGSWLTVV.

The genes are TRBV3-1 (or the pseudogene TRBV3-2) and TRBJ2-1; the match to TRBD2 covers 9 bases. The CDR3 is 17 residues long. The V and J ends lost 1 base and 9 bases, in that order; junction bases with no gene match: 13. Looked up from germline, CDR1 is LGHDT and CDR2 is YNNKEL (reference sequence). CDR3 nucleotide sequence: TGTGCCAGCAGCCAAGCCGGGGCGGGGGGGCGCTCCAGTGAGCAGTTCTTC. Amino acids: CASSQAGAGGRSSEQFF.

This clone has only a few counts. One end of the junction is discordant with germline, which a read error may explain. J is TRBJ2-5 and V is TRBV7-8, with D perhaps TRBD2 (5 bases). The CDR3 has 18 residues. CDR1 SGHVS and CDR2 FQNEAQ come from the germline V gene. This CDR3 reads CASSLVASSRPSQETQYF. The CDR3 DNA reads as TGTGCCAGCAGTTTAGTAGCGTCTAGTAGACCATCCCAAGAGACCCAGTACTTC.

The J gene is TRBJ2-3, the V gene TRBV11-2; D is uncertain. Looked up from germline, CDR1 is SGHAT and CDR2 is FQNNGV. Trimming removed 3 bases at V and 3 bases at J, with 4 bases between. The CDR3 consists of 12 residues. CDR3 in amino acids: CASSFNTDTQYF. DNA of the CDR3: TGTGCCAGCAGCTTCAATACAGATACGCAGTATTTT.

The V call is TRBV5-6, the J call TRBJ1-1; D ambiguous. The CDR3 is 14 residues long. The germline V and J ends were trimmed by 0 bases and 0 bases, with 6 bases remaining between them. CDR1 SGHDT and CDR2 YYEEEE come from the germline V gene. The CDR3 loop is CASSLGSVNTEAFF. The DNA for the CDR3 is TGTGCCAGCAGCTTGGGATCAGTGAACACTGAAGCTTTCTTT. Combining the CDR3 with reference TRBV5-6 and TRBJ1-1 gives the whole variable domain DAGVTQSPTHLIKTRGQQVTLRCSPKSGHDTVSWYQQALGQGPQFIFQYYEEEERQRGNFPDRFSGHQFPNYSSELNVNALLLGDSALYLCASSLGSVNTEAFFGQGTRLTVV.